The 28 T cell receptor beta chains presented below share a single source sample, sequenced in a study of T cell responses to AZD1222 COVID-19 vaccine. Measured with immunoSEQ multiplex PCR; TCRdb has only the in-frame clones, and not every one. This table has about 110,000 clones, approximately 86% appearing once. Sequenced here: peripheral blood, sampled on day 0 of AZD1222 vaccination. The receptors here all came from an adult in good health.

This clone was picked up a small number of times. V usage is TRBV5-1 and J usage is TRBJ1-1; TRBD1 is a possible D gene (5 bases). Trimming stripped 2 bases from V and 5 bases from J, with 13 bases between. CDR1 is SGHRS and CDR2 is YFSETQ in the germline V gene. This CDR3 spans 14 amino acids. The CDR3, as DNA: TGCGCCAGCAGCTTATGGGACTCCCGGACTGAAGCTTTCTTT. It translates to CASSLWDSRTEAFF.

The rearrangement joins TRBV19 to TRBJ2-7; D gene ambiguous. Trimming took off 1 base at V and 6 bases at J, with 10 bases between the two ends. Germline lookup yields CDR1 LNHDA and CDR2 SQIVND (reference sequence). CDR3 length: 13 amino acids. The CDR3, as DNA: TGTGCCAGTAGTATAGGGGTCAGTCTCGAGCAGTACTTC. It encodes CASSIGVSLEQYF.

CDR3 loop: CASSTSGRVYNQPQHF. The CDR3 coding sequence is TGTGCCAGCAGCACTTCGGGAAGGGTTTACAATCAGCCCCAGCATTTT. The chain links TRBV7-8 to TRBJ1-5; D not certain. Trimming pared 5 bases from V and 3 bases from J, leaving 17 bases between. In germline, CDR1 is SGHVS, CDR2 FQNEAQ. The CDR3 length is 16 residues. Full variable domain (rest looked up from reference TRBV7-8 and TRBJ1-5): GAGVSQSPRYKVAKRGQDVALRCDPISGHVSLFWYQQALGQGPEFLTYFQNEAQLDKSGLPSDRFFAERPEGSVSTLKIQRTQQEDSAVYLCASSTSGRVYNQPQHFGDGTRLSIL.

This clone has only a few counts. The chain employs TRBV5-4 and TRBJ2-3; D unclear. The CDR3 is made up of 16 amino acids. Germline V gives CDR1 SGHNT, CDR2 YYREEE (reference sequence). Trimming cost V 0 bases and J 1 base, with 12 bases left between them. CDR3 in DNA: TGTGCCAGCAGCTTGGCCCAAGGCGTCGGCACAGATACGCAGTATTTT. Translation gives CASSLAQGVGTDTQYF.

In nucleotides, the CDR3 is TGTGCCAGCTCACCGTACGAAGACAGGGTATACTATGGCTACACCTTC. Its translation: CASSPYEDRVYYGYTF. The J gene is TRBJ1-2, the V gene TRBV18; 7 positions agree with TRBD1. There are 16 residues in the CDR3. V shed 3 bases and J 3 bases; nucleotides not matched to a gene: 10. Germline loops: CDR1 KGHSH, CDR2 LQKENI.

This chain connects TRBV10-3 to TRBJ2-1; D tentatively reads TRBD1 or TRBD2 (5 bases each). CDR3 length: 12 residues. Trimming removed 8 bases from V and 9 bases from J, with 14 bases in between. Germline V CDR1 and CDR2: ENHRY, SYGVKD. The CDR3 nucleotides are TGTGCCATCGGGGGTAGCGCAGTTGAGCAGTTCTTC. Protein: CAIGGSAVEQFF.

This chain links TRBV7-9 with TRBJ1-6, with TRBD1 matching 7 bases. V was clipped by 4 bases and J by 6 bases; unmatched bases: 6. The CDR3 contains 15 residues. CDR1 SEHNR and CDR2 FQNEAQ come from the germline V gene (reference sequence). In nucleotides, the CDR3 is TGTGCCAGCAGCTCTCCGGGACAGTCTAATTCACCCCTCCACTTT. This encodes CASSSPGQSNSPLHF.

The CDR3 here is CASSPGQGLYYEQYF. For the CDR3, the DNA is TGTGCCAGCAGCCCGGGACAGGGGTTATACTACGAGCAGTACTTC. This rearrangement joins TRBV7-2 to TRBJ2-7; 10 bases agree with TRBD1. Germline CDR1 reads SGHTA; CDR2 reads FQGNSA. The junction had 7 bases not matched to a gene; V was cut back by 5 bases and J by 3 bases. The CDR3 spans 15 residues.

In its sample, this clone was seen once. CDR3 in amino acids: CASSWGGEKLFF. DNA for the CDR3: TGTGCCAGCAGTTGGGGGGGGGAAAAACTGTTTTTT. V and J are TRBV12-3 or TRBV12-4 and TRBJ1-4; a possible D gene is TRBD1 (5 bases). V gave up 4 bases and J gave up 8 bases, with 8 bases separating them. The CDR3 totals 12 residues.

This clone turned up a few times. This CDR3 reads CASSLDRTYGYTF. In DNA, the CDR3 is TGTGCCAGCAGCTTAGACAGGACCTATGGCTACACCTTC. The chain uses TRBV7-9 and TRBJ1-2; perhaps TRBD1 as D (5 bases). CDR3 size: 13 residues. Per the germline V gene, CDR1 is SEHNR and CDR2 is FQNEAQ (reference sequence). Trimming removed 1 base from V and 4 bases from J, with 7 bases in between.

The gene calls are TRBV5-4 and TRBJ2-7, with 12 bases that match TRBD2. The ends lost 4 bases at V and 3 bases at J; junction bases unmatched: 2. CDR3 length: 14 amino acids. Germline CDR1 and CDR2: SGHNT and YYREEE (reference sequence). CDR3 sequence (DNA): TGTGCCAGCAGCGTGACTAGCGGGGGCTACGAGCAGTACTTC. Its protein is CASSVTSGGYEQYF.

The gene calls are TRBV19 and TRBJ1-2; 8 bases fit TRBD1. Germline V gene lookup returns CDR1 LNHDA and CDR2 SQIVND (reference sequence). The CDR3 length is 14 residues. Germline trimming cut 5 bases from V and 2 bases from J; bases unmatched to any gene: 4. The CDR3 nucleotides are TGTGCCAGTAGTGCACACAGGGGGAACTATGGCTACACCTTC. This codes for CASSAHRGNYGYTF.

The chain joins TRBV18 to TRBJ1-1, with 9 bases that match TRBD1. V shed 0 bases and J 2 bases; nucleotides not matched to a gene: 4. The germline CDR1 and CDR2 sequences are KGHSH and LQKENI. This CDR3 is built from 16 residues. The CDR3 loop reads CASSPPSTGGNTEAFF. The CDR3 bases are TGTGCCAGCTCACCACCCTCGACAGGGGGTAACACTGAAGCTTTCTTT.

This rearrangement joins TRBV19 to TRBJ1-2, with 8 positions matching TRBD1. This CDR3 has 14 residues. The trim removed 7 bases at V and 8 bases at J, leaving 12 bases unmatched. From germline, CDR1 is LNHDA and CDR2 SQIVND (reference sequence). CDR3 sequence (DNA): TGTGCCAGTACCCGGACAGGGACGTTTCGCGGCTACACCTTC. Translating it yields CASTRTGTFRGYTF.

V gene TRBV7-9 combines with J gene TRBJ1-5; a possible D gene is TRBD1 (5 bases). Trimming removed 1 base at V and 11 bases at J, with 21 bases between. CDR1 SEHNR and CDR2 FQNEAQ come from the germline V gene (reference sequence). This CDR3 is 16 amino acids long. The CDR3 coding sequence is TGTGCCAGCAGCTTAGGAATGTTCGGGGCGAGTAAGACCCAGCATTTT. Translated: CASSLGMFGASKTQHF.

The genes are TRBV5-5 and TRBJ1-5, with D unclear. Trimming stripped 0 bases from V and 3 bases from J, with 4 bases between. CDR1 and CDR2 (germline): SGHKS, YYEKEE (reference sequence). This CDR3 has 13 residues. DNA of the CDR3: TGTGCCAGCAGCTTGGGGGACAATCAGCCCCAGCATTTT. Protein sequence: CASSLGDNQPQHF.

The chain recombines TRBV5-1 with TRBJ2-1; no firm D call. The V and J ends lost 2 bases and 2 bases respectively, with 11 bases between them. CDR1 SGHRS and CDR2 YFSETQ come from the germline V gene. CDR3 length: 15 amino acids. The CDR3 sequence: CASSFFQRPYNEQFF. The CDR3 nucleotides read TGCGCCAGCAGCTTTTTTCAGCGTCCCTACAATGAGCAGTTCTTC.

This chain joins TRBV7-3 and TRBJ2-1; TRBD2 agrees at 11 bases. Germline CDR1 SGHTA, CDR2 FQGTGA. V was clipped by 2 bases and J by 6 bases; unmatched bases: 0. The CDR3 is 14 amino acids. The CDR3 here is CASSLGLAGNEQFF. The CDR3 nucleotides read TGTGCCAGCAGCTTAGGACTAGCGGGCAATGAGCAGTTCTTC. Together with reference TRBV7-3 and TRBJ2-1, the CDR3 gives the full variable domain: GAGVSQTPSNKVTEKGKYVELRCDPISGHTALYWYRQSLGQGPEFLIYFQGTGAADDSGLPNDRFFAVRPEGSVSTLKIQRTERGDSAVYLCASSLGLAGNEQFFGPGTRLTVL.

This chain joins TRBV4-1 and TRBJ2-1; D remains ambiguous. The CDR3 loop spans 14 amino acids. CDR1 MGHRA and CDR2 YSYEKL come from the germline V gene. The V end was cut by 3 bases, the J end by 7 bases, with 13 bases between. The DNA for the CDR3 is TGCGCCAGCAGCCACCCACTAACCTTGAATGAGCAGTTCTTC. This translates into CASSHPLTLNEQFF.

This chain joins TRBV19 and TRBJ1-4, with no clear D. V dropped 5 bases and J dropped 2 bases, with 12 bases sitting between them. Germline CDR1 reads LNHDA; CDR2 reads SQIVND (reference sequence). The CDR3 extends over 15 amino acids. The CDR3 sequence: CASSSRGSTNEKLFF. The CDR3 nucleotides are TGTGCCAGTAGTTCCCGAGGTTCGACTAATGAAAAACTGTTTTTT.

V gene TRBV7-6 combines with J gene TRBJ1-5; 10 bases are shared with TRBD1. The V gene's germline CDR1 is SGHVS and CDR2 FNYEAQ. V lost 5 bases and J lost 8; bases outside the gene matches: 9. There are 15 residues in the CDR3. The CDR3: CASSRRQGAEEPQHF. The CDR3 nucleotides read TGTGCCAGCAGCCGAAGACAGGGGGCCGAGGAGCCCCAGCATTTT.

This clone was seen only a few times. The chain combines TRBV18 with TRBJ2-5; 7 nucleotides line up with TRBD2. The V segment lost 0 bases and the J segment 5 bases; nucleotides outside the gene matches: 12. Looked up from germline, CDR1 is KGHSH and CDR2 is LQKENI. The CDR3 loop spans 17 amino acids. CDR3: CASSPPTGGRVGETQYF. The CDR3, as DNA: TGTGCCAGCTCACCACCAACGGGAGGCAGGGTAGGGGAGACCCAGTACTTC. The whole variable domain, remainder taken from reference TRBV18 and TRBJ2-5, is NAGVMQNPRHLVRRRGQEARLRCSPMKGHSHVYWYRQLPEEGLKFMVYLQKENIIDESGMPKERFSAEFPKEGPSILRIQQVVRGDSAAYFCASSPPTGGRVGETQYFGPGTRLLVL.

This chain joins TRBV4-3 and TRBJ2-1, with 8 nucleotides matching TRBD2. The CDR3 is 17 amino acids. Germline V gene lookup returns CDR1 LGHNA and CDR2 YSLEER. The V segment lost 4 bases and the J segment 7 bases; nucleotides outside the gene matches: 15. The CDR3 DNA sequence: TGCGCCAGCAGCCGGGGACCTGATAGCGGGATCAAAAATGAGCAGTTCTTC. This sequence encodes CASSRGPDSGIKNEQFF.

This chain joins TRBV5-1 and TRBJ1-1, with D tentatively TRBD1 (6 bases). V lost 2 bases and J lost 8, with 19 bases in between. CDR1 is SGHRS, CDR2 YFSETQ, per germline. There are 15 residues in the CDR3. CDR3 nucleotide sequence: TGCGCCAGCAGCTTCGACAGGACCACCCAGAGAGAAGCTTTCTTT. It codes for CASSFDRTTQREAFF. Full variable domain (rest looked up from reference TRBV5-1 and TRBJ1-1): KAGVTQTPRYLIKTRGQQVTLSCSPISGHRSVSWYQQTPGQGLQFLFEYFSETQRNKGNFPGRFSGRQFSNSRSEMNVSTLELGDSALYLCASSFDRTTQREAFFGQGTRLTVV.

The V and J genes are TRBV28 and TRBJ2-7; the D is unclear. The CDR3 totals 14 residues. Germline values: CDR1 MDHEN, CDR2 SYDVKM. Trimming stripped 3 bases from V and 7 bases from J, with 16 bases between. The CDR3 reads CASSFHPYPGEQYF. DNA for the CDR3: TGTGCCAGCAGTTTCCATCCTTACCCCGGGGAGCAGTACTTC.

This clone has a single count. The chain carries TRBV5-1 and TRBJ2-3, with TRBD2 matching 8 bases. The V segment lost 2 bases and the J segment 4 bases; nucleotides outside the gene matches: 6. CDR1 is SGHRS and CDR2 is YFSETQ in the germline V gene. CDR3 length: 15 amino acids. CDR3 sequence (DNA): TGCGCCAGCAGCTTCGGACTAGCCCCTCCAGATACGCAGTATTTT. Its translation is CASSFGLAPPDTQYF.

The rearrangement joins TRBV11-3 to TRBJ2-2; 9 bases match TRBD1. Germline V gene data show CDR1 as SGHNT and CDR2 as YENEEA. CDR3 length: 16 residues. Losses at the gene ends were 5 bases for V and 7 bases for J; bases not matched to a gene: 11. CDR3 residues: CASSQGQGKEGGELFF. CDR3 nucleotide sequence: TGTGCCAGCAGCCAAGGACAGGGGAAAGAAGGCGGGGAGCTGTTTTTT.

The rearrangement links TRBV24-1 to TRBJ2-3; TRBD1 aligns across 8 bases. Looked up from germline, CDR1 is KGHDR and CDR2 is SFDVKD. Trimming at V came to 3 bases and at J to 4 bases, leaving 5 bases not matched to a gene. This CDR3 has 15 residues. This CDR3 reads CATSDQAGGADTQYF. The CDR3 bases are TGTGCCACCAGTGATCAGGCAGGGGGCGCAGATACGCAGTATTTT.